The next 19 T cell receptor beta chains were all read from a single sample in a study of cytomegalovirus exposure and HLA in healthy donors. PCR employed 60 Vbeta and 13 Jbeta primers. Profiling relied on immunoSEQ multiplex PCR, and the TCRdb table lists in-frame clones only, not all of them. The sample consists of roughly 190,000 clones, about four fifths of them appearing once. The specimen sequenced was PBMCs. These receptors came from a woman aged 50 to 65 in good health and CMV-seropositive.

V gene TRBV10-2 combines with J gene TRBJ2-2, with 12 bases matching TRBD2. The junction had 6 bases not matched to a gene; V was cut back by 3 bases and J by 4 bases. The CDR3 totals 17 residues. CDR1 is WSHSY and CDR2 is SAAADI in the germline V gene. The CDR3 coding sequence is TGCGCCAGCAGTGATCTTCCTAGCGGGGGGGCCACCGGGGAGCTGTTTTTT. Translating gives CASSDLPSGGATGELFF.

In DNA, the CDR3 is TGTGCCAGCAGTTTAGCGGGGGGGCCTCCCAACGAGCAGTACTTC. Encoded protein: CASSLAGGPPNEQYF. V gene TRBV2 combines with J gene TRBJ2-7; TRBD2 matches at 11 bases. The CDR3 extends over 15 amino acids. Germline V lookup: CDR1 SNHLY, CDR2 FYNNEI. V was pared by 5 bases and J by 5 bases, with 8 bases of the junction left unmatched.

The chain recombines TRBV4-1 with TRBJ1-1; D is ambiguous. V was shortened by 0 bases and J by 4 bases, with 12 bases between the two germline ends. The CDR3 has 15 residues. In germline, CDR1 is MGHRA, CDR2 YSYEKL. The CDR3 DNA sequence: TGCGCCAGCAGCCAAGAAGGAAAGGGAGCCACTGAAGCTTTCTTT. Its translation is CASSQEGKGATEAFF.

CDR3 DNA sequence: TGTGCCAGCAGTGAAAAGTCAGATAATCAGCCCCAGCATTTT. It yields the protein CASSEKSDNQPQHF. The rearrangement joins TRBV2 to TRBJ1-5; D ambiguous. CDR1 and CDR2 from the germline V gene are SNHLY and FYNNEI. V was clipped by 2 bases and J by 4 bases, with 9 bases between them. The CDR3 is made up of 14 amino acids.

The chain links TRBV19 to TRBJ1-4; 9 bases are a match to TRBD1. V lost 4 bases to trimming and J lost 7 bases; unmatched junction nucleotides: 7. Germline CDR1 is LNHDA and CDR2 is SQIVND (reference sequence). This CDR3 is built from 15 residues. CDR3 DNA sequence: TGTGCCAGTAGTAACCCGGGACAGGGTGGTGAAAAACTGTTTTTT. Its protein is CASSNPGQGGEKLFF.

The rearrangement uses TRBV19 and TRBJ1-2; 10 bases agree with TRBD1. The V segment lost 6 bases and the J segment 4 bases; nucleotides outside the gene matches: 5. The CDR3 consists of 14 residues. Germline lookup yields CDR1 LNHDA and CDR2 SQIVND (reference sequence). The CDR3: CASSLRDRGYGYTF. Here the CDR3 DNA reads TGTGCCAGTAGCCTCCGGGACAGGGGCTATGGCTACACCTTC.

For this clone: Other DNA variants within this sample encode the same CDR3. The chain recombines TRBV5-6 with TRBJ1-4, with a tentative D call TRBD1 (5 bases). The germline V and J ends were trimmed by 3 bases and 7 bases, with 13 bases remaining between them. This CDR3 contains 14 residues. The germline V gene has CDR1 SGHDT and CDR2 YYEEEE. The CDR3 here is CASSSWGQGEKLFF. CDR3 DNA: TGTGCCAGCAGCTCTTGGGGTCAGGGTGAAAAACTGTTTTTT.

In regard to this clone: One end of the junction is discordant with germline, which a read error may explain. The V gene is TRBV7-9, the J gene TRBJ1-1; 8 bases agree with TRBD1. The CDR3 covers 16 residues. Germline assignment: CDR1 SEHNR and CDR2 FQNEAQ (reference sequence). As DNA, the CDR3 is TGTTCCAGCAGTCGACCAGGGGGCGGGATGAACACTGAAGCTTTCTTT. Its protein is CSSSRPGGGMNTEAFF.

The rearrangement joins TRBV10-3 to TRBJ1-1; a possible D gene is TRBD1 (5 bases). This CDR3 is 13 amino acids long. CDR1 and CDR2 from the germline V gene are ENHRY and SYGVKD. V lost 8 bases to trimming and J lost 1 base, with 11 bases between them. CDR3 amino acids: CAIQARENTEAFF. CDR3 in DNA: TGTGCCATCCAGGCCAGGGAGAACACTGAAGCTTTCTTT.

In this sample, this clone turned up a few times. The chain carries TRBV7-2 and TRBJ2-2; 8 nucleotides match TRBD2. Per the germline V gene, CDR1 is SGHTA and CDR2 is FQGNSA. Trimming at V came to 0 bases and at J to 4 bases, leaving 1 base not matched to a gene. The CDR3 runs to 15 residues. CDR3 residues: CASSLAGGGTGELFF. As DNA, the CDR3 is TGTGCCAGCAGCTTAGCCGGGGGGGGCACCGGGGAGCTGTTTTTT.

A few counts support this clone. The gene calls are TRBV7-9 and TRBJ2-1; 12 nucleotides match TRBD2. The CDR3 runs to 15 residues. The V segment lost 5 bases and the J segment 4 bases; nucleotides outside the gene matches: 3. Germline values: CDR1 SEHNR, CDR2 FQNEAQ (reference sequence). CDR3 nucleotides: TGTGCCAGCAGCATACTAGCGGGGGGTTACAATGAGCAGTTCTTC. Protein product: CASSILAGGYNEQFF. The full variable domain, rest sourced from reference TRBV7-9 and TRBJ2-1, is DTGVSQNPRHKITKRGQNVTFRCDPISEHNRLYWYRQTLGQGPEFLTYFQNEAQLEKSRLLSDRFSAERPKGSFSTLEIQRTEQGDSAMYLCASSILAGGYNEQFFGPGTRLTVL.

V and J are TRBV7-9 and TRBJ2-7, with 7 bases matching TRBD2. The germline gives CDR1 SEHNR, CDR2 FQNEAQ (reference sequence). V lost 1 base and J lost 10; bases outside the gene matches: 4. The CDR3 covers 12 residues. The CDR3 loop reads CASSLEGRGQYF. CDR3 DNA: TGTGCCAGCAGCTTAGAAGGGAGGGGCCAGTACTTC.

The rearrangement joins TRBV10-1 to TRBJ1-6; 11 nucleotides line up with TRBD1. CDR3 length: 14 residues. The V gene end was trimmed by 7 bases and the J gene end by 10 bases; junction bases not matched to a gene: 6. The germline gives CDR1 WNHNN, CDR2 SYGVQD (reference sequence). The CDR3 spells CASNGTGGESPLHF. The CDR3 DNA sequence: TGCGCCAGCAACGGGACAGGGGGAGAATCACCCCTCCACTTT.

The chain combines TRBV27 with TRBJ2-3, with unresolved D. Trimming pared 5 bases from V and 6 bases from J, leaving 12 bases between. Germline CDR1 is MNHEY and CDR2 is SMNVEV (reference sequence). This CDR3 is 13 amino acids long. CDR3: CASSPQFWDTQYF. The CDR3 nucleotides read TGTGCCAGCAGTCCCCAGTTCTGGGATACGCAGTATTTT.

The chain joins TRBV7-2 to TRBJ2-2; maybe TRBD2 (5 bases). CDR1 and CDR2 from the germline V gene are SGHTA and FQGNSA. This CDR3 contains 17 residues. Trimming took off 5 bases at V and 5 bases at J, with 21 bases between the two ends. The CDR3: CASSPSRTLVLTGELFF. For the CDR3, the DNA is TGTGCCAGCAGCCCCTCCCGGACTCTCGTCTTGACCGGGGAGCTGTTTTTT. Filled out from reference TRBV7-2 and TRBJ2-2, the complete variable domain reads GAGVSQSPSNKVTEKGKDVELRCDPISGHTALYWYRQSLGQGLEFLIYFQGNSAPDKSGLPSDRFSAERTGGSVSTLTIQRTQQEDSAVYLCASSPSRTLVLTGELFFGEGSRLTVL.

The chain is built from TRBV2 and TRBJ2-7; 9 nucleotides match TRBD2. The CDR3 spans 14 residues. CDR1 and CDR2 from the germline V gene are SNHLY and FYNNEI. V shed 5 bases and J 2 bases; nucleotides not matched to a gene: 4. The CDR3 region has the DNA TGTGCCAGCAGTTTCGCGGGGGGGCCCTACGAGCAGTACTTC. This translates into CASSFAGGPYEQYF.

The CDR3 region is CASSLSGGTDTQYF. CDR3 coding DNA: TGTGCCAGCAGCTTATCGGGTGGCACAGATACGCAGTATTTT. The chain is built from TRBV7-6 and TRBJ2-3; D remains unclear. The V end lost 2 bases, the J end lost 1 base, and 7 bases lay between the germline ends. Germline values: CDR1 SGHVS, CDR2 FNYEAQ. The CDR3 has 14 amino acids. Full variable domain (missing parts from reference TRBV7-6 and TRBJ2-3): GAGVSQSPRYKVTKRGQDVALRCDPISGHVSLYWYRQALGQGPEFLTYFNYEAQQDKSGLPNDRFSAERPEGSISTLTIQRTEQRDSAMYRCASSLSGGTDTQYFGPGTRLTVL.

The chain carries TRBV19 and TRBJ1-2; 7 bases align to TRBD1. The CDR3 is 15 residues long. V was clipped by 4 bases and J by 3 bases; unmatched bases: 8. The germline V gene encodes CDR1 LNHDA and CDR2 SQIVND (reference sequence). CDR3 bases: TGTGCCAGTAGTACCGAAACAGGGGCTCACTATGGCTACACCTTC. The encoded protein is CASSTETGAHYGYTF.

The chain employs TRBV27 and TRBJ2-6; possible D gene TRBD2, 7 bases. Germline lookup yields CDR1 MNHEY and CDR2 SMNVEV (reference sequence). V lost 5 bases, J lost 5 bases, and 19 bases lay in between. CDR3 length: 17 residues. The DNA of the CDR3 is TGTGCCAGCAGTCGACAAGGGGGGGTTCAGCGGGCCAACGTCCTGACTTTC. Translated, it gives CASSRQGGVQRANVLTF.